The 19 T cell receptor beta chains below come from one sample, sequenced in a study of technical replicates of blood from several donors. The table came from immunoSEQ multiplex PCR; TCRdb's copy has only in-frame clones and leaves some out. The sample has 95,000 or so clones, roughly 95% seen once. The sequencing input was T cells isolated from PBMCs. All receptors derive from a human donor in good health.

The chain employs TRBV27 and TRBJ1-4; D is uncertain. The CDR3 totals 14 residues. Germline V CDR1 and CDR2: MNHEY, SMNVEV (reference sequence). Trimming took 6 bases from V and 3 from J, leaving 11 bases between them. Here the CDR3 reads CASRPGVSNEKLFF. In nucleotides, the CDR3 is TGTGCCAGCAGACCGGGAGTATCTAATGAAAAACTGTTTTTT.

V gene TRBV2 combines with J gene TRBJ1-5; D may be TRBD1 (6 bases). Trimming stripped 4 bases from V and 5 bases from J, with 9 bases between. Per the germline V gene, CDR1 is SNHLY and CDR2 is FYNNEI. The CDR3 is 13 residues long. The CDR3, as DNA: TGTGCCAGCAGTGGGGGGCGGGATCAGCCCCAGCATTTT. Protein sequence: CASSGGRDQPQHF.

The V call is TRBV6-1, the J call TRBJ2-7, with a possible D match to TRBD2 (6 bases). This CDR3 is built from 15 residues. V was trimmed by 5 bases and J by 2 bases, leaving 16 bases between them. Per germline, CDR1 MNHNS and CDR2 SASEGT. The CDR3 DNA sequence: TGTGCCAGCAGTCTACTTCCGGGGGACGCCTACGAGCAGTACTTC. It is translated as CASSLLPGDAYEQYF.

This rearrangement joins TRBV4-2 to TRBJ2-1; unclear D gene. The CDR3 runs to 15 residues. The V gene's germline CDR1 is LGHNA and CDR2 YNFKEQ. Trimming shortened V by 1 base and J by 4 bases, and 11 bases separated the two germline ends. In nucleotides, the CDR3 is TGTGCCAGCAGCCAAGCCCTTCCGAGTTACAATGAGCAGTTCTTC. The encoded protein is CASSQALPSYNEQFF.

The chain combines TRBV19 with TRBJ2-1, with 14 bases fitting TRBD2. CDR1 is LNHDA and CDR2 is SQIVND in the germline V gene (reference sequence). V shed 7 bases, J shed 14 bases, and the junction held 10 bases outside the gene matches. This CDR3 spans 14 amino acids. The chain's CDR3 is CASNMGTSGSKKFF. CDR3 in DNA: TGTGCCAGTAATATGGGGACTAGCGGGAGTAAGAAGTTCTTC.

This chain uses TRBV10-3 with TRBJ2-7; 11 positions match TRBD2. This CDR3 region has 16 residues. Germline CDR1 is ENHRY and CDR2 is SYGVKD. V gave up 3 bases and J gave up 6 bases; unmatched junction bases: 10. CDR3 amino acids: CAISDFFGTSGLEQYF. The CDR3 nucleotides are TGTGCCATCAGTGATTTTTTTGGGACTAGCGGCCTCGAGCAGTACTTC.

The V call is TRBV11-2, the J call TRBJ1-5; 8 bases agree with TRBD1. V was clipped by 1 base and J by 6 bases; unmatched bases: 2. The CDR3 is 14 amino acids. The germline V gene encodes CDR1 SGHAT and CDR2 FQNNGV. The CDR3: CASSLGTGFQPQHF. DNA of the CDR3: TGTGCCAGCAGCTTAGGGACAGGGTTTCAGCCCCAGCATTTT.

The chain carries TRBV19 and TRBJ1-5; 9 bases are a match to TRBD1. J gave up 7 bases and V 6 bases, and 7 bases lay outside the gene matches. The CDR3 runs to 14 residues. The V gene's germline CDR1 is LNHDA and CDR2 SQIVND (reference sequence). In nucleotides, the CDR3 is TGTGCCAGTAGGCAGGGGACAGGGAAACAGCCCCAGCATTTT. Translated, it gives CASRQGTGKQPQHF.

The CDR3 here is CASSQETSGSYNEQFF. The CDR3 DNA reads as TGCGCCAGCAGCCAAGAGACTAGCGGGTCCTACAATGAGCAGTTCTTC. The V and J genes are TRBV4-3 and TRBJ2-1; 10 bases are a match to TRBD2. The CDR3 is made up of 16 amino acids. V trimming: 0 bases; J trimming: 1 base; junction bases outside the gene matches: 0. Germline V lookup: CDR1 LGHNA, CDR2 YSLEER.

V gene TRBV7-3 combines with J gene TRBJ2-2, with D possibly TRBD2 on 7 matching bases. The germline gives CDR1 SGHTA, CDR2 FQGTGA. The CDR3 spans 17 residues. V lost 5 bases and J 2 bases, leaving 18 bases between the germline ends. CDR3 region: CASSQLGAGVNTGELFF. As DNA, the CDR3 is TGTGCCAGCAGCCAATTGGGGGCGGGAGTTAACACCGGGGAGCTGTTTTTT. Together with reference TRBV7-3 and TRBJ2-2, the CDR3 gives the full variable domain: GAGVSQTPSNKVTEKGKYVELRCDPISGHTALYWYRQSLGQGPEFLIYFQGTGAADDSGLPNDRFFAVRPEGSVSTLKIQRTERGDSAVYLCASSQLGAGVNTGELFFGEGSRLTVL.

This sequence joins TRBV2 and TRBJ2-1; 7 bases line up with TRBD2. CDR3 length equals 13 residues. With 7 bases clipped from V and 5 bases from J, the junction kept 5 bases outside the gene matches. CDR1 and CDR2 from the germline V gene are SNHLY and FYNNEI. The CDR3 DNA sequence: TGTGCCAGCATTCGGGACTATAACAATGAGCAGTTCTTC. Its translation: CASIRDYNNEQFF.

The chain employs TRBV28 and TRBJ2-2, with TRBD2 as a possible D gene (5 bases). The CDR3 has 14 amino acids. V was clipped by 6 bases and J by 1 base, with 9 bases between them. Germline V lookup: CDR1 MDHEN, CDR2 SYDVKM. The CDR3 sequence is CASRRGQNTGELFF. The CDR3 region has the DNA TGTGCCAGCAGGAGAGGGCAGAACACCGGGGAGCTGTTTTTT.

In this sample, this clone turned up once. The chain employs TRBV7-3 and TRBJ2-7; no clear D gene. The CDR3 totals 13 residues. Looked up from germline, CDR1 is SGHTA and CDR2 is FQGTGA. V was cut by 0 bases and J by 2 bases, with 5 bases left in between. CDR3 nucleotide sequence: TGTGCCAGCAGCTTAACCACTACCTACGAGCAGTACTTC. It encodes CASSLTTTYEQYF.

J is TRBJ1-5 and V is TRBV19; no firm D call. The germline gives CDR1 LNHDA, CDR2 SQIVND (reference sequence). CDR3 length: 12 residues. V lost 8 bases to trimming and J lost 6 bases, with 11 bases between them. The DNA for the CDR3 is TGTGCCAGTCAGACTACGGGTCAGCCCCAGCATTTT. The encoded protein is CASQTTGQPQHF.

The chain carries TRBV18 and TRBJ2-7; D is ambiguous. V dropped 3 bases and J dropped 0 bases, with 12 bases sitting between them. The CDR3 is 15 amino acids. CDR1 and CDR2 from the germline V gene are KGHSH and LQKENI. This chain's CDR3 is CASSPFGQNSYEQYF. In nucleotides, the CDR3 is TGTGCCAGCTCACCGTTTGGGCAGAACTCCTACGAGCAGTACTTC.

Regarding this clone: One end of the junction fails to match germline, which may point to a read error. The chain combines TRBV6-5 with TRBJ2-7, with D maybe TRBD1 (6 bases). CDR3 size: 14 residues. Germline CDR1 is MNHEY and CDR2 is SVGAGI. The CDR3 protein is CASSYSTAGQSMNF. The CDR3, as DNA: TGTGCCAGCAGTTACTCGACCGCCGGACAGAGCATGAACTTC.

This CDR3 reads CASSKRDSLRGDTQYF. The CDR3 DNA reads TGCGCCAGCAGTAAACGGGACTCTCTTCGGGGAGATACGCAGTATTTT. The chain carries TRBV10-1 and TRBJ2-3, with D perhaps matching TRBD2 (6 bases). The CDR3 has 16 amino acids. Trimming took off 5 bases at V and 5 bases at J, with 20 bases between the two ends. Germline-derived CDR1 and CDR2 are WNHNN and SYGVQD (reference sequence).

The count of this clone is one. The chain couples TRBV4-1 to TRBJ2-7, with 8 bases that match TRBD1. Trimming removed 0 bases from V and 2 bases from J; junction bases left unmatched: 6. The germline gives CDR1 MGHRA, CDR2 YSYEKL. The CDR3 totals 16 residues. CDR3 nucleotides: TGCGCCAGCAGCCAAGATGAAAACAGGGGGACCTACGAGCAGTACTTC. Its translation: CASSQDENRGTYEQYF.

As for this clone: In the same sample, other DNA sequences code for this CDR3. The rearrangement links TRBV7-3 to TRBJ2-7, with a weak D call TRBD1 (6 bases). V was cut by 3 bases and J by 5 bases, with 11 bases left in between. From germline, CDR1 is SGHTA and CDR2 FQGTGA. The CDR3 length is 13 residues. The CDR3 DNA reads TGTGCCAGCAGCTTTGGTAGGGGGAACGAGCAGTACTTC. Its protein is CASSFGRGNEQYF.